A selection of T cell receptor beta chains follows, all from one sample in a study of blood T cell repertoires in COVID-19. Produced via immunoSEQ multiplex PCR; TCRdb's table is partial and in-frame only. The repertoire holds about 70,000 clones, around nine tenths seen once, with around 13% in the top ten. Sequenced input: peripheral blood. The receptors come from a woman aged 55-75 years with acute or convalescent COVID-19. CDR3s include the opening cysteine and the closing phenylalanine or tryptophan. Fields, in order: V gene, clone size, CDR3 protein. Size values are once, few and many counts, or a class for expanded clones, and some rows have none.

TRBV4-1	-	CASSQNGRADTQYF
TRBV6-5	-	CASSYGWAGYEQYF
TRBV12-3/TRBV12-4	-	CASRGGADTQYF
TRBV2	-	CASSEAYRMGKLFF
TRBV4-1	-	CASSQVSAVEDGYTF
TRBV30	-	CAWTLGLAGIYEQYF
TRBV19	-	CASSMPFGVSAEAFF
TRBV28	-	CATTTPTGIDYGYTF
TRBV7-8	-	CASSLTSPSYEQYF
TRBV4-1	-	CASSLRGQNTEAFF
TRBV11-3	-	CASSLSRGNTEAFF
TRBV6-4	-	CASSTGTGGLRYNEQFF
TRBV6-5	once	CASSYRQNNSPLHF
TRBV10-3	-	CAITQRDTVSTDTQYF
TRBV4-1	-	CASSQGTGSSYEQYF
TRBV6-4	-	CASSDSAGTDTQYF
TRBV10-3	-	CAIGGAYNEQFF
TRBV5-4	-	CASSLGQQETQYF
TRBV4-2	-	CASSQELASSAQETQYF
TRBV25-1	-	CASSELGGSRHGYTF
TRBV18	-	CASSPRTAGGANTGELFF
TRBV6-1	-	CASSDRGGLETQYF
TRBV12-5	-	CASGMSSSSPLHF
TRBV2	-	CASRFSGGRETQYF
TRBV5-4	-	CASKTGGNSYNEQFF
TRBV2	-	CASSAIKGIGEAFF
TRBV16	-	CASSQSTALGTQYF
TRBV5-1	-	CASSPWGSSSSYEQYF
TRBV14	-	CASSLSGGAAFF
TRBV21-1	-	CASSKRGGSYEQYF
TRBV25-1	-	CASSDLDRGSYGYTF
TRBV7-2	-	CASSLTSGGPGTDTQYF
TRBV5-6	-	CASSMTARSTGELFF
TRBV4-1	-	CASSDIWTSGYEQYF
TRBV18	-	CASSVGQGQNYGYTF
TRBV24-1	-	CATSGPGQSQPQHF
TRBV7-2	-	CASSLSPYRGPTNTEAFF
TRBV28	-	CASSTLQGGYETQYF
TRBV12-3/TRBV12-4	few	CASSLGQHQPQHF